Shown below are 21 T cell receptor beta chains from a single sample sequenced in a study of T cell changes during pregnancy in multiple sclerosis. Clones were read by immunoSEQ multiplex PCR, and TCRdb kept only the in-frame ones, dropping some. Of about 98,000 clones listed, about 90% are singletons. Sequencing was performed on peripheral blood, taken after pregnancy. The receptors derive from a female donor in good health, enrolled as a control in a pregnancy study.

The chain couples TRBV5-1 to TRBJ2-7; D is perhaps TRBD1 (5 bases). V was clipped by 7 bases and J by 4 bases, with 15 bases between them. Germline V gene data show CDR1 as SGHRS and CDR2 as YFSETQ. CDR3 length equals 13 residues. CDR3 nucleotides: TGCGCCAGCGCGTCAGGCCCAGGGTACGAGCAGTACTTC. It yields the protein CASASGPGYEQYF.

This rearrangement joins TRBV19 to TRBJ1-5; 8 bases are a match to TRBD1. Germline values: CDR1 LNHDA, CDR2 SQIVND (reference sequence). V dropped 6 bases and J dropped 2; count of bases not matched to a gene: 6. The CDR3 runs 15 residues. In DNA, the CDR3 is TGTGCCAGTAGCCAGGGGGCTGTGGGCAATCAGCCCCAGCATTTT. Amino acid sequence: CASSQGAVGNQPQHF. The complete variable domain, with remaining parts taken from reference TRBV19 and TRBJ1-5, reads DGGITQSPKYLFRKEGQNVTLSCEQNLNHDAMYWYRQDPGQGLRLIYYSQIVNDFQKGDIAEGYSVSREKKESFPLTVTSAQKNPTAFYLCASSQGAVGNQPQHFGDGTRLSIL.

V is TRBV5-5 and J is TRBJ1-4; possible D gene TRBD1, 6 bases. With 10 bases removed from V and 7 bases from J, the gap between germline ends came to 20 bases. Germline CDR1 SGHKS, CDR2 YYEKEE (reference sequence). The length of the CDR3 is 14 residues. The CDR3 DNA is TGTGCCGGGTCTCCGGGGGGCGTTGGTGAAAAACTGTTTTTT. Its protein product is CAGSPGGVGEKLFF.

The chain recombines TRBV7-2 with TRBJ1-2; perhaps TRBD1 as D (5 bases). CDR1 is SGHTA and CDR2 is FQGNSA in the germline V gene. The CDR3 runs to 12 residues. Trimming removed 5 bases at V and 5 bases at J, with 9 bases between. CDR3 in DNA: TGTGCCAGCAGCGTCCCAGGGTATGGCTACACCTTC. Encoded protein: CASSVPGYGYTF.

The V gene is TRBV29-1, the J gene TRBJ1-1; D gene unclear. Germline V gene data show CDR1 as SQVTM and CDR2 as ANQGSEA. The CDR3 runs 9 residues. Trimming pared 3 bases from V and 7 bases from J, leaving 3 bases between. The CDR3 here is CSVDVEAFF. The CDR3 nucleotides are TGCAGCGTTGACGTTGAAGCTTTCTTT.

The chain combines TRBV5-1 with TRBJ1-1; D not certain. This CDR3 has 12 amino acids. Germline V CDR1 and CDR2: SGHRS, YFSETQ. V lost 4 bases to trimming and J lost 8 bases, with 12 bases between them. CDR3 region: CASSINTAEAFF. In DNA, the CDR3 is TGCGCCAGCAGCATCAATACAGCAGAAGCTTTCTTT.

The chain employs TRBV14 and TRBJ2-7, with TRBD2 matching 10 bases. Germline CDR1 SGHDN, CDR2 FVKESK. Unmatched junction bases numbered 5, after V lost 3 bases and J lost 3 bases. The CDR3 has 15 residues. The CDR3 nucleotides read TGTGCCAGCAGCCATTCTAGCGGGGGCTTCTACGAGCAGTACTTC. Protein: CASSHSSGGFYEQYF.

The chain recombines TRBV4-2 with TRBJ2-5; possibly TRBD1 for D (6 bases). The CDR3 totals 14 residues. Trimming took 3 bases from V and 1 from J, leaving 9 bases between them. Germline CDR1 and CDR2: LGHNA and YNFKEQ. Here the CDR3 DNA reads TGTGCCAGCAGCCACGGACAGCCCCAAGAGACCCAGTACTTC. As protein: CASSHGQPQETQYF.

The rearrangement joins TRBV27 to TRBJ2-2, with D possibly matching TRBD1 (6 bases). Trimming cost V 3 bases and J 0 bases, with 8 bases left between them. The CDR3 is 15 residues long. The germline CDR1 and CDR2 sequences are MNHEY and SMNVEV (reference sequence). The CDR3 loop reads CASSLDSTNTGELFF. The CDR3 DNA follows: TGTGCCAGCAGTTTGGACAGCACGAACACCGGGGAGCTGTTTTTT.

This chain connects TRBV19 to TRBJ1-2; TRBD1 is a possible D gene (6 bases). The V end was cut by 6 bases, the J end by 0 bases, with 14 bases between. Germline V lookup: CDR1 LNHDA, CDR2 SQIVND (reference sequence). This CDR3 comprises 15 residues. The CDR3 coding sequence is TGTGCCAGTAGCAGAAGGGGGATAGCTAACTATGGCTACACCTTC. This encodes CASSRRGIANYGYTF.

This chain joins TRBV5-6 and TRBJ1-1; the D gene is possibly TRBD1 (5 bases). Germline V gives CDR1 SGHDT, CDR2 YYEEEE. V lost 0 bases and J 2 bases, leaving 11 bases between the germline ends. The CDR3 sequence is 15 residues long. The CDR3 spells CASSLVRGENTEAFF. CDR3 in DNA: TGTGCCAGCAGCTTGGTCCGGGGGGAAAACACTGAAGCTTTCTTT.

The V and J genes are TRBV27 and TRBJ1-5; D call uncertain. V lost 0 bases, J lost 1 base, and 4 bases lay in between. Germline values: CDR1 MNHEY, CDR2 SMNVEV (reference sequence). CDR3 length: 14 amino acids. For the CDR3, the DNA is TGTGCCAGCAGTTTATCCAGGAGCAATCAGCCCCAGCATTTT. It is translated as CASSLSRSNQPQHF.

The CDR3 coding sequence is TGTGCCACCAGCTTCCAAGCTACCACTGAAGCTTTCTTT. Amino acid sequence: CATSFQATTEAFF. The V and J genes are TRBV15 and TRBJ1-1; D gene ambiguous. The CDR3 has 13 amino acids. The V and J ends lost 5 bases and 4 bases respectively, with 11 bases between them. Looked up from germline, CDR1 is LNHNV and CDR2 is YYDKDF (reference sequence).

J is TRBJ1-5 and V is TRBV27; D is unresolved. In germline, CDR1 is MNHEY, CDR2 SMNVEV (reference sequence). CDR3 length: 17 amino acids. V was clipped by 3 bases and J by 6 bases, with 21 bases between them. In DNA form, the CDR3 reads TGTGCCAGCAGTTTGTTCGGAACAGTCCCTTTTAGTCAGCCCCAGCATTTT. Amino acid sequence: CASSLFGTVPFSQPQHF.

The chain has TRBV28 and TRBJ2-6; 8 nucleotides agree with TRBD1. In germline, CDR1 is MDHEN, CDR2 SYDVKM. The CDR3 runs 17 residues. The V gene end was trimmed by 4 bases and the J gene end by 0 bases; junction bases not matched to a gene: 5. Written as DNA, the CDR3 is TGTGCCAGCAGTTCGGGGACAGGCAACTCTGGGGCCAACGTCCTGACTTTC. This translates into CASSSGTGNSGANVLTF. Complete variable domain (other parts from reference TRBV28 and TRBJ2-6): DVKVTQSSRYLVKRTGEKVFLECVQDMDHENMFWYRQDPGLGLRLIYFSYDVKMKEKGDIPEGYSVSREKKERFSLILESASTNQTSMYLCASSSGTGNSGANVLTFGAGSRLTVL.

The rearrangement uses TRBV10-3 and TRBJ1-1; D might be TRBD1 (6 bases). Trimming removed 4 bases at V and 7 bases at J, with 13 bases between. The length of the CDR3 is 13 residues. Germline CDR1 ENHRY, CDR2 SYGVKD. This CDR3 reads CAISVLQQGEAFF. The CDR3, as DNA: TGTGCCATCAGTGTACTTCAACAGGGTGAAGCTTTCTTT.

This rearrangement joins TRBV9 to TRBJ2-5; 7 bases map to TRBD1. CDR3 length: 15 amino acids. Germline values: CDR1 SGDLS, CDR2 YYNGEE. Trimming cost V 2 bases and J 3 bases; bases outside gene matches: 7. This CDR3 reads CASSVGTAQKETQYF. The CDR3 coding sequence is TGTGCCAGCAGCGTGGGGACAGCCCAAAAAGAGACCCAGTACTTC.

The rearrangement links TRBV18 to TRBJ2-7; 9 positions match TRBD1. Germline V gene sequence: CDR1 KGHSH, CDR2 LQKENI. This CDR3 is built from 15 residues. The V segment lost 0 bases and the J segment 5 bases; nucleotides outside the gene matches: 5. CDR3 sequence: CASSPPTGGFNEQYF. The CDR3 DNA follows: TGTGCCAGCTCACCACCCACAGGGGGCTTCAACGAGCAGTACTTC.

The chain links TRBV19 to TRBJ1-2, with D possibly matching TRBD1 (5 bases). V was shortened by 6 bases and J by 8 bases, with 19 bases between the two germline ends. The CDR3 has 14 residues. Per germline, CDR1 LNHDA and CDR2 SQIVND (reference sequence). The CDR3 DNA reads TGTGCCAGTAGGTTCGTAGGGGCGAGTAGCGGCTACACCTTC. Translating it yields CASRFVGASSGYTF.

The CDR3 region has the DNA TGCAGCGTTGAAGCACCCGGACTAGCGGGAGGGATGCAGTTCTTC. Translated: CSVEAPGLAGGMQFF. This chain links TRBV29-1 with TRBJ2-1; the match to TRBD2 covers 15 bases. Germline CDR1 and CDR2: SQVTM and ANQGSEA. V shed 1 base and J 12 bases; nucleotides not matched to a gene: 7. This CDR3 region has 15 residues.

The rearrangement links TRBV2 to TRBJ2-5; 8 bases are shared with TRBD1. CDR3 length equals 14 residues. The V gene end was trimmed by 6 bases and the J gene end by 5 bases; junction bases not matched to a gene: 8. CDR1 and CDR2 (germline): SNHLY, FYNNEI. This CDR3 reads CASSADRGGETQYF. CDR3 bases: TGTGCCAGCAGCGCCGACAGGGGTGGGGAGACCCAGTACTTC.